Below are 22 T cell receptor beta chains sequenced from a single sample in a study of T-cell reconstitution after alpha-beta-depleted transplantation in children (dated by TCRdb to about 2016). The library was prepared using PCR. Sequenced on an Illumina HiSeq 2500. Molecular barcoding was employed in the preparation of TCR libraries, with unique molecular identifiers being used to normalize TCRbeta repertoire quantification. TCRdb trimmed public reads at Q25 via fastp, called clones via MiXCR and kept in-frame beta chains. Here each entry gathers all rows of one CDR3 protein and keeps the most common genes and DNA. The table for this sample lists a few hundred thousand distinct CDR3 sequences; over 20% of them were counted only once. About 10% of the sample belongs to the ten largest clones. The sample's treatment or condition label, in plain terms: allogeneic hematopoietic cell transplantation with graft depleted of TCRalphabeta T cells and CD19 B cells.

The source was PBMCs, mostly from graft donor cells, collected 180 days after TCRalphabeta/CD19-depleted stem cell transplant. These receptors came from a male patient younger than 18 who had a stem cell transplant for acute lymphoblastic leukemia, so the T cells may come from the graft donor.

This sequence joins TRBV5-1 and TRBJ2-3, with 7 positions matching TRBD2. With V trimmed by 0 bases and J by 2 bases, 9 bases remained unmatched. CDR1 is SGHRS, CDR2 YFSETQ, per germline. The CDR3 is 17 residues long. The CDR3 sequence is CASSLGLWGGYTDTQYF. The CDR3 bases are TGCGCCAGCAGCTTGGGACTTTGGGGGGGGTACACAGATACGCAGTATTTT.

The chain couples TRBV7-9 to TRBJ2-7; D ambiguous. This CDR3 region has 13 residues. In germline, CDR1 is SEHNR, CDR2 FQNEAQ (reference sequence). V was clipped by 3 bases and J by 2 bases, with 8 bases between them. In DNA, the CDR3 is TGTGCCAGCAGCTTTGAAACAGCCTACGAGCAGTACTTC. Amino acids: CASSFETAYEQYF.

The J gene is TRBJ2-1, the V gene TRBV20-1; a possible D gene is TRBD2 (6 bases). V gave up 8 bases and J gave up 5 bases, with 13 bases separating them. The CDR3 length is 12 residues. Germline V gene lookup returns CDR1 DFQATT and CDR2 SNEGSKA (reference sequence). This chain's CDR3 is CSRRGGHNEQFF. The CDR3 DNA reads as TGCAGTCGACGCGGAGGGCACAATGAGCAGTTCTTC.

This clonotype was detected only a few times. CDR3 region: CASGFGAYEQYF. The CDR3 DNA reads TGTGCCAGCGGGTTCGGGGCGTACGAGCAGTACTTC. The genes are TRBV28 and TRBJ2-7; D may be TRBD1 or TRBD2 (5 bases each). Trimming cost V 8 bases and J 4 bases, with 12 bases left between them. Germline V gene lookup returns CDR1 MDHEN and CDR2 SYDVKM. The CDR3 extends over 12 amino acids.

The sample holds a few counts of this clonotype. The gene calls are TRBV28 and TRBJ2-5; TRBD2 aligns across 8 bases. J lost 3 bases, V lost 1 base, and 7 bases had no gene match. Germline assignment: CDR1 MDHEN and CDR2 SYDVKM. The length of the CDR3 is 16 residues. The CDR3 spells CASSLFRSSGKETQYF. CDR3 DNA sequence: TGTGCCAGCAGTTTATTTAGGAGTAGCGGGAAAGAGACCCAGTACTTC.

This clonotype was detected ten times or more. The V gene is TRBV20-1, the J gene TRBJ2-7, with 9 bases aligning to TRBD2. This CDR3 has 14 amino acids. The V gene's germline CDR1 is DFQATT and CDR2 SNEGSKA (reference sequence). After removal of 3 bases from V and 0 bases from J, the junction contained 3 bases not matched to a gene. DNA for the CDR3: TGCAGTGCTAGGACTAGCGGTCGCTCCTACGAGCAGTACTTC. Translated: CSARTSGRSYEQYF.

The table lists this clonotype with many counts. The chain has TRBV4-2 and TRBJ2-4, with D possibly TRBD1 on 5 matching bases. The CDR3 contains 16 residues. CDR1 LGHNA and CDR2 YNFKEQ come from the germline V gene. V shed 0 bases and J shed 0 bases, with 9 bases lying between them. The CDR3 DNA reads TGTGCCAGCAGCCAAGAAGGGGCGGTAGCCAAAAACATTCAGTACTTC. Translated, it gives CASSQEGAVAKNIQYF.

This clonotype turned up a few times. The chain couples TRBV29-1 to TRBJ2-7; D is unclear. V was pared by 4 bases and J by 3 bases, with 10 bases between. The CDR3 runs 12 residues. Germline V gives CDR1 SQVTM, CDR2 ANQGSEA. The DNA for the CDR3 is TGCAGCGTTGTGGGTCATGGCTACGAGCAGTACTTC. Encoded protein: CSVVGHGYEQYF.

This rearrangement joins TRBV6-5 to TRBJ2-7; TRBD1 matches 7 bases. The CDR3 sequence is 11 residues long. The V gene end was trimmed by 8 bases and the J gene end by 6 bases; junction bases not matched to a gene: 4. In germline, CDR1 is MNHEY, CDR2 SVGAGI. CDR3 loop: CASSQGPEQYF. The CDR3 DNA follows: TGTGCCAGCTCACAGGGGCCCGAGCAGTACTTC.

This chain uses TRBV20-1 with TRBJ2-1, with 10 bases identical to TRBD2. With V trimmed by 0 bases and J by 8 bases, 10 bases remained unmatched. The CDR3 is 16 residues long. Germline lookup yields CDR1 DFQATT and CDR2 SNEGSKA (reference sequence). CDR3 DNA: TGCAGTGCTAGAGATCCCCCTAGCGGGAGATGGCATGAGCAGTTCTTC. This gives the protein CSARDPPSGRWHEQFF.

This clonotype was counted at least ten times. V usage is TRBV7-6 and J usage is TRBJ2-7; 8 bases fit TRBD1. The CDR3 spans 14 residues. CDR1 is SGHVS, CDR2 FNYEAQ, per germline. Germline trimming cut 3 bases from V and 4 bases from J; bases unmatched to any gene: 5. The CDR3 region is CASSFGTGFYEQYF. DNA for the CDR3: TGTGCCAGCAGCTTCGGGACAGGCTTTTACGAGCAGTACTTC.

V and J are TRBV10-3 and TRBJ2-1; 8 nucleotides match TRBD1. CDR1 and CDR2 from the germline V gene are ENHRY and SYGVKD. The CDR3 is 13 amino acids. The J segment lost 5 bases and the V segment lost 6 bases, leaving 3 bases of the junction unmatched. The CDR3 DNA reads TGTGCCATCAGAAAGACAGGGGACAATGAGCAGTTCTTC. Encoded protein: CAIRKTGDNEQFF.

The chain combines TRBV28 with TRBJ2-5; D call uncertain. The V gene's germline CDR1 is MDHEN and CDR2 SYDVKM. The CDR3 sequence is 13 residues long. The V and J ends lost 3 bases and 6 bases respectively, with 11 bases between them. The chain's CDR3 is CASSFPGGKTQYF. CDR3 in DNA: TGTGCCAGCAGTTTCCCTGGCGGTAAGACCCAGTACTTC.

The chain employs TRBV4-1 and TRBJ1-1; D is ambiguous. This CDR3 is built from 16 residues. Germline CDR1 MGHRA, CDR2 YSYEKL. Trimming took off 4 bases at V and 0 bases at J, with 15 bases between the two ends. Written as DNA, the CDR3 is TGCGCCAGCAGCCCAGAGGTAGGCCTGGTGAACACTGAAGCTTTCTTT. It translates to CASSPEVGLVNTEAFF.

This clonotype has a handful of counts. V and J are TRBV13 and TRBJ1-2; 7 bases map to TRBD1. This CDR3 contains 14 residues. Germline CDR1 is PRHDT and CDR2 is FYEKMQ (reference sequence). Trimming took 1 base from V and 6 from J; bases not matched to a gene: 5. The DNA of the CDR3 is TGTGCCAGCAGCTTAGACAGGGGTATCAATGGCTACACCTTC. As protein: CASSLDRGINGYTF.

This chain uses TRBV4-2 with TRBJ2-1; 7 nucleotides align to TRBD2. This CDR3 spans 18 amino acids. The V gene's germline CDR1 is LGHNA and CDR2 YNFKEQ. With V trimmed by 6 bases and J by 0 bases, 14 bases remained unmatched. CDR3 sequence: CASRSGVAGGSSYNEQFF. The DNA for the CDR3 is TGTGCCAGCAGGTCGGGGGTAGCGGGTGGGAGCTCCTACAATGAGCAGTTCTTC.

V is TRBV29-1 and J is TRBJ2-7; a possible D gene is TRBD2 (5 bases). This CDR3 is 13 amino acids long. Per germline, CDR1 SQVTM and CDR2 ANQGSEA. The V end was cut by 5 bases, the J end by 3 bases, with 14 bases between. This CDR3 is CSVREVVGYEQYF. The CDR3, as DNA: TGCAGCGTTCGGGAAGTAGTTGGCTACGAGCAGTACTTC.

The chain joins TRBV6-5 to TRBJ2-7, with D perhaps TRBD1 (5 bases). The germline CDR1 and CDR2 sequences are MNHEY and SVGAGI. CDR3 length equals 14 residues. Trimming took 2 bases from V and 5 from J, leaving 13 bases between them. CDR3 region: CASSYGARIHEQYF. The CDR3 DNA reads TGTGCCAGCAGTTACGGGGCTAGAATCCACGAGCAGTACTTC.

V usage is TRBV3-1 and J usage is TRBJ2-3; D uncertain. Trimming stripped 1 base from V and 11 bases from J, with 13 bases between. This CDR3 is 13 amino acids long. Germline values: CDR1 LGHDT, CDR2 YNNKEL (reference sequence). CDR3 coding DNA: TGTGCCAGCAGCCAAGGGCGTGTTAGTGTGCAGTATTTT. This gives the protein CASSQGRVSVQYF.

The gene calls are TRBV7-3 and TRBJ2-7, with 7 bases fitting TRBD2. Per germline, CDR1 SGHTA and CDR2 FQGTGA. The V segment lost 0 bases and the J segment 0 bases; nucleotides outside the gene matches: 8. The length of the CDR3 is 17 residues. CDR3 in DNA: TGTGCCAGCAGCTTAACGCTGCTAGCGGAAAGCTCCTACGAGCAGTACTTC. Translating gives CASSLTLLAESSYEQYF.

The CDR3 bases are TGTGCCAGCAGCGTAGGGGTACATGACACTGAAGCTTTCTTT. Translation: CASSVGVHDTEAFF. J is TRBJ1-1 and V is TRBV9; D is uncertain. The V gene lost 0 bases and the J gene lost 3 bases, with 9 bases spanning the gap. The CDR3 length is 14 residues. Germline CDR1 SGDLS, CDR2 YYNGEE.

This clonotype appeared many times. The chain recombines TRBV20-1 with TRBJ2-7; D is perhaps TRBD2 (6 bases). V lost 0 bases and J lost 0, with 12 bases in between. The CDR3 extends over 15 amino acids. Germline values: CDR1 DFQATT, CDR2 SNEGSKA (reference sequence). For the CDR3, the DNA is TGCAGTGCTAGAGATCCGCGGGGTCTCTCCTACGAGCAGTACTTC. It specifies CSARDPRGLSYEQYF.